The present TCR beta chain was sequenced within a study of T cells in Graves' hyperthyroidism and ophthalmopathy. Trimming took 6 bases from V and 9 from J, leaving 12 bases between them. This CDR3 is 11 amino acids long. Germline V gene data show CDR1 as SQVTM and CDR2 as ANQGSEA. RNA transcripts yielded amplified TCR beta CDR3 regions. A first-round RT-PCR of the TCR CDR3 used the HTBI primer set. MiXCR, applied by TCRdb to the multiplex PCR reads, yields one record per CDR3 protein. The table shows about 300,000 distinct CDR3 sequences, with around 20% occurring only once. This clonotype appeared a single time. Antigen: not known. Study-wide points: Blood also showed most of the thyroid clonotypes that were expanded above 0.001.

Diagnoses were made from clinical symptoms, serum measures (thyroxine and TRAb), thyroid ultrasound and orbital computed tomography. The source of this sequence is a man in his fifties or sixties with Graves' ophthalmopathy. Specimen: blood. The chain couples TRBV29-1 to TRBJ2-1; no clear D gene. The chain's CDR3 is CSVAHSTEQFF. The DNA of the CDR3 is TGCAGCGTGGCCCATTCCACTGAGCAGTTCTTC.